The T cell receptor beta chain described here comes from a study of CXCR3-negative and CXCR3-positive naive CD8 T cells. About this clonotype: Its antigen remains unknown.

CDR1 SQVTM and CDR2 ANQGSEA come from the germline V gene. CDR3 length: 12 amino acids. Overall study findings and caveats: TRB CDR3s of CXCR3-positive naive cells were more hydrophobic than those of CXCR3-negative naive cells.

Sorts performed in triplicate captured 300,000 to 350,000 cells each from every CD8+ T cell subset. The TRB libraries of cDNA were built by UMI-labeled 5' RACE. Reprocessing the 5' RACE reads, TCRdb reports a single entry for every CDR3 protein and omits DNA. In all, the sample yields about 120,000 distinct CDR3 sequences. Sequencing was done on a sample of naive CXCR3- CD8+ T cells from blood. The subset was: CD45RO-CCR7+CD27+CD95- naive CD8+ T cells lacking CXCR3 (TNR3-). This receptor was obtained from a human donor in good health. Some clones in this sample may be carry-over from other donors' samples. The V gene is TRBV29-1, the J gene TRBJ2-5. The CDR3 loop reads CSVEGNKETQYF. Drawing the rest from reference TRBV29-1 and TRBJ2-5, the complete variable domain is SAVISQKPSRDICQRGTSLTIQCQVDSQVTMMFWYRQQPGQSLTLIATANQGSEATYESGFVIDKFPISRPNLTFSTLTVSNMSPEDSSIYLCSVEGNKETQYFGPGTRLLVL.